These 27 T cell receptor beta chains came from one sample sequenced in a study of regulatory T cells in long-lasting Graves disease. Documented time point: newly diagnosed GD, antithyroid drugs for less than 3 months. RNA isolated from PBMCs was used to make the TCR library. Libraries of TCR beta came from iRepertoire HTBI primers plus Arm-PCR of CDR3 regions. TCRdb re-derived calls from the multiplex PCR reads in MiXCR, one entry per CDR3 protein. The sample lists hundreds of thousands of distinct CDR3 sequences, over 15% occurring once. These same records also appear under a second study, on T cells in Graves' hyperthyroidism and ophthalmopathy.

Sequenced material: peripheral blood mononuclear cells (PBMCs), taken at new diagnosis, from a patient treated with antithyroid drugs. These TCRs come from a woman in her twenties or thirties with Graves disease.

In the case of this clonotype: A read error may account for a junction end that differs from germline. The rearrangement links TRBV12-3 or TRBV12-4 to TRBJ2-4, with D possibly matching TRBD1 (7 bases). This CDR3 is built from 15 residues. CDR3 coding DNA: TGTGCCAGCAGTCCCCACAGGGGAGGCAAAAGCATTCAGTACTTC. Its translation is CASSPHRGGKSIQYF.

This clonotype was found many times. The CDR3 protein is CASSQHQNTEAFF. The CDR3 nucleotides are TGTGCCAGCAGTCAACACCAGAACACTGAAGCTTTCTTT. This chain uses TRBV28 with TRBJ1-1; no definite D call. CDR1 and CDR2 from the germline V gene are MDHEN and SYDVKM. V was pared by 5 bases and J by 1 base, with 8 bases between. The CDR3 sequence is 13 residues long.

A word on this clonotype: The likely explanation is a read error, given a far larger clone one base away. CDR3 residues: CASSNSYEQFF. The CDR3 DNA follows: TGTGCCAGCAGTAACTCCTACGAGCAGTTCTTC. The chain is built from TRBV6-5 and TRBJ2-1; D ambiguous. This CDR3 spans 11 amino acids. The V gene's germline CDR1 is MNHEY and CDR2 SVGAGI.

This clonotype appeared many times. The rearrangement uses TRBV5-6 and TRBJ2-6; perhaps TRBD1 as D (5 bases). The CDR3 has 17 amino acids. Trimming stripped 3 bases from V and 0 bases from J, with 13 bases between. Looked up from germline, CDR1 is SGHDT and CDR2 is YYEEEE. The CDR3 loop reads CASSSYRYDSGANVLTF. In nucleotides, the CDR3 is TGTGCCAGCAGCTCGTACAGGTACGACTCTGGGGCCAACGTCCTGACTTTC.

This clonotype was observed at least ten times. The CDR3 nucleotides read TGTGCCAGCAGCCCAAACAGGGGAGCTTTCTTT. It yields the protein CASSPNRGAFF. The chain is built from TRBV6-1 and TRBJ1-1, with TRBD1 matching 7 bases. There are 11 residues in the CDR3. The J segment lost 10 bases and the V segment lost 6 bases, leaving 5 bases of the junction unmatched. Germline CDR1 is MNHNS and CDR2 is SASEGT.

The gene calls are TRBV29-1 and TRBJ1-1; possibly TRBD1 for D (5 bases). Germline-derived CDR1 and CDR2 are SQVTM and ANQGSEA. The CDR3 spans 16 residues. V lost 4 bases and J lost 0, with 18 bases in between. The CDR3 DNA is TGCAGCGTTGCCCTCATCGGGGGGACCTTGAACACTGAAGCTTTCTTT. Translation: CSVALIGGTLNTEAFF.

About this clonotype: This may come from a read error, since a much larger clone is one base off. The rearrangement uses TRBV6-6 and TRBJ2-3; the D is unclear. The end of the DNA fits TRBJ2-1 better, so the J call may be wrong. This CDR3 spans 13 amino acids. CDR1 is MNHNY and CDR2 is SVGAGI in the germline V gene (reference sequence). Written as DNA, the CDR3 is TGTGCCAGCAGTTACGGAACCACCAATGGGCAGTTCTTC. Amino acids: CASSYGTTNGQFF.

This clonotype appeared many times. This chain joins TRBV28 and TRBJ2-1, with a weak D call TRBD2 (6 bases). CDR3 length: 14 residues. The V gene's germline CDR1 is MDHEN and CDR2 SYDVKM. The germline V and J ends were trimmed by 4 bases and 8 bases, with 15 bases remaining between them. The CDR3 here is CASSWDSDVDEQFF. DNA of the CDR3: TGTGCCAGCAGTTGGGACTCCGACGTCGATGAGCAGTTCTTC.

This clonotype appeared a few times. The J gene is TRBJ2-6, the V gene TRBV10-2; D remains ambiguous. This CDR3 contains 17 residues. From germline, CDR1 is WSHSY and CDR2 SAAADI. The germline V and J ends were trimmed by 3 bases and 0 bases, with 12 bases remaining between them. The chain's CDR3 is CASSDDSDLSGANVLTF. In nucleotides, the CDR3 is TGCGCCAGCAGTGATGATAGTGACCTCTCTGGGGCCAACGTCCTGACTTTC.

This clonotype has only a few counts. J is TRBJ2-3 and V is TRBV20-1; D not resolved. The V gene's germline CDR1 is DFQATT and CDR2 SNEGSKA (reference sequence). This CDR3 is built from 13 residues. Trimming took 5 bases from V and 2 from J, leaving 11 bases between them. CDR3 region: CSAEVKLTDTQYF. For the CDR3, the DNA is TGCAGTGCTGAGGTTAAACTCACAGATACGCAGTATTTT.

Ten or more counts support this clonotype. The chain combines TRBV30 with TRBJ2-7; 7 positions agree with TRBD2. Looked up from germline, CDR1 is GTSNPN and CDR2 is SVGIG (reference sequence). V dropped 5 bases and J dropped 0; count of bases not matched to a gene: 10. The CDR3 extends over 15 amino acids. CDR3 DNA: TGTGCCTGGGAGGGGAGGGACCGTCGCTCCTACGAGCAGTACTTC. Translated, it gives CAWEGRDRRSYEQYF. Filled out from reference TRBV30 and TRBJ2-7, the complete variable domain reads SQTIHQWPATLVQPVGSPLSLECTVEGTSNPNLYWYRQAAGRGLQLLFYSVGIGQISSEVPQNLSASRPQDRQFILSSKKLLLSDSGFYLCAWEGRDRRSYEQYFGPGTRLTVT.

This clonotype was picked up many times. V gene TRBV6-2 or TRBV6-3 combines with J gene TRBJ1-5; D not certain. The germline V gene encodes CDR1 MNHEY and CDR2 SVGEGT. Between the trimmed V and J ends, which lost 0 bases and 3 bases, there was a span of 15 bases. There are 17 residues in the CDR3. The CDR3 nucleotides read TGTGCCAGCAGTTACTCCTTCTTGAGGGCAGTCAATCAGCCCCAGCATTTT. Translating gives CASSYSFLRAVNQPQHF.

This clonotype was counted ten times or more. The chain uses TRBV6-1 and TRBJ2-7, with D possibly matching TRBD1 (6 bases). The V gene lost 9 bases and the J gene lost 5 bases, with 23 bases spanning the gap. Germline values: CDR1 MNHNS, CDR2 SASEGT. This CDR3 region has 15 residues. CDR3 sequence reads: CASGPTGQAGDEQYF. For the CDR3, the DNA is TGTGCCAGTGGGCCCACTGGTCAGGCAGGGGACGAGCAGTACTTC.

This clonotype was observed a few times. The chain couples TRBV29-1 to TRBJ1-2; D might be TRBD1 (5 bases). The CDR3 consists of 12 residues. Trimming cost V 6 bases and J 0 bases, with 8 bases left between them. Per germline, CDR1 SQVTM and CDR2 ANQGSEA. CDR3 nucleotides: TGCAGCGTCGGGACGGCTAACTATGGCTACACCTTC. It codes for CSVGTANYGYTF.

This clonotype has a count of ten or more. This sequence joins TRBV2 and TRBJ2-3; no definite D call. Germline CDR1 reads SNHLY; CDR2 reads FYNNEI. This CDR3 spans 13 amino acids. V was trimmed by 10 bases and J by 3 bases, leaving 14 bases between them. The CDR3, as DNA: TGTGCCACCGGAACTCAATGGACAGATACGCAGTATTTT. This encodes CATGTQWTDTQYF.

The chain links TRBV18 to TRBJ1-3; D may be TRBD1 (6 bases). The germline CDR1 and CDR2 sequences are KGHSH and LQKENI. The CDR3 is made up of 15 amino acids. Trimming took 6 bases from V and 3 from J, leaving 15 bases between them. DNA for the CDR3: TGTGCCAGCTCCCCCACAGGGATCGGTGGAAACACCATATATTTT. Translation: CASSPTGIGGNTIYF. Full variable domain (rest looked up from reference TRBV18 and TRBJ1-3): NAGVMQNPRHLVRRRGQEARLRCSPMKGHSHVYWYRQLPEEGLKFMVYLQKENIIDESGMPKERFSAEFPKEGPSILRIQQVVRGDSAAYFCASSPTGIGGNTIYFGEGSWLTVV.

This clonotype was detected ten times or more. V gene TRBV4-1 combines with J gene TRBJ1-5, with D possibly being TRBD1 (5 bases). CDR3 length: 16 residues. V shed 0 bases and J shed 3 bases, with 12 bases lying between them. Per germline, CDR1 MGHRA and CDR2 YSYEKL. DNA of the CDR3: TGCGCCAGCAGCCAAGAGCCAGGGAGCCTCAATCAGCCCCAGCATTTT. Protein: CASSQEPGSLNQPQHF.

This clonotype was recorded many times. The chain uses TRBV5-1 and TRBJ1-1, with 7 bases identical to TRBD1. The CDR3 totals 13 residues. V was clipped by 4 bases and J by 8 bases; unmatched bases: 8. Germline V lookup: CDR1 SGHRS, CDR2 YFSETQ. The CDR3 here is CASSPLSGQEAFF. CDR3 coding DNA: TGCGCCAGCAGCCCCCTGTCGGGACAGGAAGCTTTCTTT.

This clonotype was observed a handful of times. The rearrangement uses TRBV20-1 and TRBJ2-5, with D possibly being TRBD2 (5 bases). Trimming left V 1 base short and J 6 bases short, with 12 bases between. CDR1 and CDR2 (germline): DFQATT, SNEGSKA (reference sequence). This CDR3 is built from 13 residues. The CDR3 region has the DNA TGCAGTGCTAGAGGGGTCGAGGGAAAGACCCAGTACTTC. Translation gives CSARGVEGKTQYF.

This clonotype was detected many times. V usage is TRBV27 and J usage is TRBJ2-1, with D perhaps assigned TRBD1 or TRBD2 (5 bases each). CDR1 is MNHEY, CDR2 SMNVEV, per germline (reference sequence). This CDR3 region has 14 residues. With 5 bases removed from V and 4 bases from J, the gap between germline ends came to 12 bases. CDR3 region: CASSPGTQYNEQFF. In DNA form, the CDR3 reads TGTGCCAGCAGTCCCGGGACCCAGTACAATGAGCAGTTCTTC.

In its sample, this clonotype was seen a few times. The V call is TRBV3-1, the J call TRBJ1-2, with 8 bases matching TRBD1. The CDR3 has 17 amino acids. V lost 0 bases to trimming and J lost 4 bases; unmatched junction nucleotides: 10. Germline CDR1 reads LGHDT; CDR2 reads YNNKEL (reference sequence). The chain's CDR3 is CASSQDSGTGGPYGYTF. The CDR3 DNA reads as TGTGCCAGCAGCCAAGACTCCGGGACAGGTGGCCCCTATGGCTACACCTTC.

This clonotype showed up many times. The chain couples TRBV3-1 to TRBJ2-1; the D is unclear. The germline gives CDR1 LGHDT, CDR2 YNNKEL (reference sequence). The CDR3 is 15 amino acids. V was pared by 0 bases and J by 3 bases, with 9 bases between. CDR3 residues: CASSQDNSDYNEQFF. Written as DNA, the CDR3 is TGTGCCAGCAGCCAAGATAACAGCGACTACAATGAGCAGTTCTTC.

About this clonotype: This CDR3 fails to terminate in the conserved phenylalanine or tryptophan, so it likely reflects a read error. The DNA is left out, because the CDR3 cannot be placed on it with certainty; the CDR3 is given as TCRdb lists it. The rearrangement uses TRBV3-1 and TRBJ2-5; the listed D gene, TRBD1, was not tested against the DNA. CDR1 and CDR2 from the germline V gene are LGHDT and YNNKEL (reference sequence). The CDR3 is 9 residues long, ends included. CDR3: CASSQFRDV.

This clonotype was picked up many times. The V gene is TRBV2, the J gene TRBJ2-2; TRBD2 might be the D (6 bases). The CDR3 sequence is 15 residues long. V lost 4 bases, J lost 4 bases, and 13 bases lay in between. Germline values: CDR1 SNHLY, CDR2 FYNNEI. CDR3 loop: CASSGGGMITGELFF. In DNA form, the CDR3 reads TGTGCCAGCAGTGGCGGAGGGATGATCACCGGGGAGCTGTTTTTT. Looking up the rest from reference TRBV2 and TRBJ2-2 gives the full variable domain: EPEVTQTPSHQVTQMGQEVILRCVPISNHLYFYWYRQILGQKVEFLVSFYNNEISEKSEIFDDQFSVERPDGSNFTLKIRSTKLEDSAMYFCASSGGGMITGELFFGEGSRLTVL.

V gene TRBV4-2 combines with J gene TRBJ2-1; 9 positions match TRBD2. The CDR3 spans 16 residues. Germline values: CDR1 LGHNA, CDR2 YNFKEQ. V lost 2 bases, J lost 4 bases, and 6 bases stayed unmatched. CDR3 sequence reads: CASSQTAGGNYNEQFF. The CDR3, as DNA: TGTGCCAGCAGCCAAACAGCGGGAGGCAATTACAATGAGCAGTTCTTC.

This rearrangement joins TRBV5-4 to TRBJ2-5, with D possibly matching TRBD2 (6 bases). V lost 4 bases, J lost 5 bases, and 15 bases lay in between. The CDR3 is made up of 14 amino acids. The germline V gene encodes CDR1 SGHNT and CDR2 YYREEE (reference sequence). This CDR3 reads CASSPGGSVETQYF. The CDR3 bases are TGTGCCAGCAGCCCCGGAGGGTCCGTGGAGACCCAGTACTTC.

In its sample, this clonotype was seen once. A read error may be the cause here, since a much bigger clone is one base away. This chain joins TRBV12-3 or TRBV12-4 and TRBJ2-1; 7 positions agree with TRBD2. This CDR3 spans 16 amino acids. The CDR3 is CASSPSGLVLYIEEFF. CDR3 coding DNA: TGTGCCAGCAGTCCGTCCGGACTAGTGCTTTACATTGAGGAGTTCTTC.